This entry lists 14 T cell receptor beta chains sequenced from one sample in a study of CD8+CD57+ T cells in acquired aplastic anemia. According to the study, genomic DNA was the template for TCR beta VDJ and CDR3 profiling. TCRdb redid the calling of the reads with MiXCR, one entry per CDR3 protein. The data show around 430,000 distinct CDR3 sequences, with around 32% seen just once and around 0.82% held by the top ten. Patients chosen for sequencing had CD8+CD57+ cells that had expanded, as shown by flow cytometry. Specimen: sorted CD4+, CD8+, or CD8+CD57+ T cells (not recorded which) from PBMCs. Source of these receptors: a human donor with aplastic anemia.

V usage is TRBV5-1 and J usage is TRBJ1-2; TRBD1 matches at 12 bases. Germline V gene lookup returns CDR1 SGHRS and CDR2 YFSETQ. V was clipped by 0 bases and J by 6 bases; unmatched bases: 9. The CDR3 runs to 17 residues. DNA for the CDR3: TGCGCCAGCAGCTTGGGACCCGGGACAGGGGGCCGAGATGGCTACACCTTC. It codes for CASSLGPGTGGRDGYTF. The whole variable domain, remainder taken from reference TRBV5-1 and TRBJ1-2, is KAGVTQTPRYLIKTRGQQVTLSCSPISGHRSVSWYQQTPGQGLQFLFEYFSETQRNKGNFPGRFSGRQFSNSRSEMNVSTLELGDSALYLCASSLGPGTGGRDGYTFGSGTRLTVV.

This clonotype was recorded a few times. V usage is TRBV7-6 and J usage is TRBJ2-1; TRBD2 agrees at 9 bases. J lost 4 bases, V lost 1 base, and 11 bases had no gene match. Germline V lookup: CDR1 SGHVS, CDR2 FNYEAQ. This CDR3 region has 18 residues. Here the CDR3 DNA reads TGTGCCAGCAGCTTAGGGCGAAGCAAGGGACTAGCATACAATGAGCAGTTCTTC. Protein sequence: CASSLGRSKGLAYNEQFF.

The chain employs TRBV15 and TRBJ2-2; 8 nucleotides agree with TRBD1. V was clipped by 4 bases and J by 1 base; unmatched bases: 5. CDR1 is LNHNV and CDR2 is YYDKDF in the germline V gene (reference sequence). The CDR3 covers 16 residues. CDR3 amino acids: CATSTRQGLNTGELFF. The CDR3 nucleotides read TGTGCCACCAGCACGAGACAGGGGCTGAACACCGGGGAGCTGTTTTTT.

This rearrangement joins TRBV10-3 to TRBJ2-1, with 7 bases that match TRBD2. In germline, CDR1 is ENHRY, CDR2 SYGVKD. After removal of 11 bases from V and 3 bases from J, the junction contained 10 bases not matched to a gene. The CDR3 runs to 14 residues. CDR3 in amino acids: CAATRGGVYNEQFF. The CDR3 DNA reads as TGTGCCGCGACGCGGGGAGGGGTCTACAATGAGCAGTTCTTC.

In the case of this clonotype: The junction departs from germline at one end; a sequencing error may be responsible. V gene TRBV7-6 combines with J gene TRBJ1-1; a possible D gene is TRBD1 (6 bases). The germline V gene encodes CDR1 SGHVS and CDR2 FNYEAQ. The CDR3 is 13 residues long. The CDR3 reads CASSLRGNAEAFF. The CDR3 nucleotides are TGTGCCAGCAGCTTAAGGGGGAACGCTGAAGCTTTCTTT.

The rearrangement links TRBV5-4 to TRBJ2-3; 7 bases match TRBD2. Germline V gene lookup returns CDR1 SGHNT and CDR2 YYREEE (reference sequence). There are 17 residues in the CDR3. V shed 0 bases and J 1 base; nucleotides not matched to a gene: 8. CDR3 region: CASSLVFGGGGTDTQYF. CDR3 DNA: TGTGCCAGCAGCTTGGTCTTTGGGGGAGGGGGCACAGATACGCAGTATTTT.

In this sample, this clonotype turned up many times. The chain employs TRBV5-4 and TRBJ1-2; 7 nucleotides line up with TRBD1. The CDR3 extends over 13 amino acids. The V gene end was trimmed by 4 bases and the J gene end by 3 bases; junction bases not matched to a gene: 3. Germline V CDR1 and CDR2: SGHNT, YYREEE (reference sequence). CDR3 sequence reads: CASSPDRDYGYTF. The CDR3 DNA sequence: TGTGCCAGCAGCCCCGACAGGGACTATGGCTACACCTTC.

This clonotype occurred a few times. The rearrangement uses TRBV5-1 and TRBJ1-1; D might be TRBD1 (5 bases). CDR3 length: 14 amino acids. Germline V gene lookup returns CDR1 SGHRS and CDR2 YFSETQ. V shed 3 bases and J shed 4 bases, with 13 bases lying between them. As DNA, the CDR3 is TGCGCCAGCAGCTCAGAAGCCGGGGGCACTGAAGCTTTCTTT. Amino acids: CASSSEAGGTEAFF. The variable domain in full, with the rest retrieved from reference TRBV5-1 and TRBJ1-1, is KAGVTQTPRYLIKTRGQQVTLSCSPISGHRSVSWYQQTPGQGLQFLFEYFSETQRNKGNFPGRFSGRQFSNSRSEMNVSTLELGDSALYLCASSSEAGGTEAFFGQGTRLTVV.

This clonotype was seen ten or more times. The genes are TRBV7-9 and TRBJ1-1; D is unclear. This CDR3 comprises 12 residues. Trimming pared 5 bases from V and 5 bases from J, leaving 9 bases between. Germline assignment: CDR1 SEHNR and CDR2 FQNEAQ (reference sequence). Here the CDR3 reads CASSVGLTEAFF. The CDR3 DNA sequence: TGTGCCAGCAGCGTGGGGTTAACTGAAGCTTTCTTT.

This clonotype occurred many times. The rearrangement uses TRBV4-1 and TRBJ2-7, with D uncertain. Germline-derived CDR1 and CDR2 are MGHRA and YSYEKL. CDR3 length: 13 amino acids. V lost 4 bases to trimming and J lost 3 bases, with 10 bases between them. CDR3 region: CASSLQMDYEQYF. DNA for the CDR3: TGCGCCAGCAGCCTTCAAATGGACTACGAGCAGTACTTC.

This clonotype showed up many times. V usage is TRBV10-3 and J usage is TRBJ2-7; D might be TRBD1 or TRBD2, each matching 6 bases. Germline-derived CDR1 and CDR2 are ENHRY and SYGVKD. Trimming took off 5 bases at V and 3 bases at J, with 17 bases between the two ends. The CDR3 has 15 amino acids. CDR3 in DNA: TGTGCCATCAGTACCGGGGGCCCCTCCGGCTACGAGCAGTACTTC. Its translation is CAISTGGPSGYEQYF.

This clonotype showed up many times. V usage is TRBV4-3 and J usage is TRBJ2-7, with no clear D. The CDR3 covers 13 residues. V was shortened by 4 bases and J by 5 bases, with 12 bases between the two germline ends. Germline assignment: CDR1 LGHNA and CDR2 YSLEER. CDR3 nucleotide sequence: TGCGCCAGCAGCCCCCGGGCCTACGACGAGCAGTACTTC. This sequence encodes CASSPRAYDEQYF.

The J gene is TRBJ2-3, the V gene TRBV2; 8 bases are a match to TRBD2. This CDR3 contains 16 residues. Germline loops: CDR1 SNHLY, CDR2 FYNNEI. Trimming cost V 6 bases and J 4 bases; bases outside gene matches: 12. This CDR3 reads CASSKTYSGTSDTQYF. CDR3 coding DNA: TGTGCCAGCAGCAAAACCTATAGCGGGACCTCAGATACGCAGTATTTT.

This rearrangement joins TRBV25-1 to TRBJ2-7, with D maybe TRBD1 (6 bases). CDR3 length: 13 residues. Germline V gene lookup returns CDR1 MGHDK and CDR2 SYGVNS. V gave up 2 bases and J gave up 3 bases, with 8 bases separating them. Written as DNA, the CDR3 is TGTGCCAGCAGTGAAAGGGGGTACTACGAGCAGTACTTC. Its protein is CASSERGYYEQYF.